This TCR beta chain comes out of a study of control samples from healthy donors and cancer patients. Data came from immunoSEQ multiplex PCR; TCRdb stores just in-frame clones and leaves some out. Among about 150,000 clones listed, approximately 93% were seen once. Germline-derived CDR1 and CDR2 are MNHNS and SASEGT. V was shortened by 3 bases and J by 4 bases, with 9 bases between the two germline ends. This CDR3 contains 13 residues. Material for sequencing was blood. This clonotype was sampled from a man in his fifties in good health. This rearrangement joins TRBV6-1 to TRBJ2-5; tentatively, D is TRBD1 (5 bases). For the CDR3, the DNA is TGTGCCAGCAGTGACGTCAGGGCAGAGACCCAGTACTTC. The encoded protein is CASSDVRAETQYF.